The text below deals with one T cell receptor beta chain. Its antigen remains undetermined. No much larger clone exists at a distance of one base, and base qualities are not known. This entry belongs to a study of shared clonotypes between healthy human individuals (dated by TCRdb to 2020 to 2022). For the wider study: Three men and a couple of women, aged 18 to 49 years, made up the cohort. Leukapheresis yielded between about 0.94 and 8.9 billion PBMCs per donor. The study deeply sequenced blood TCR repertoires of about five healthy adults to estimate repertoire size and the extent of clonotype sharing between individuals. Per donor, three plates each were used for CD4 naive and CD4 memory, two for CD8 naive, and one for CD8 memory. Libraries were prepared and TCR repertoires were sequenced by different laboratories using diverse techniques, in order to increase sequencing depth and limit assay-specific biases. Study-wide findings and limitations: Estimated clonotype richness was generally larger for naive than for memory subsets. Across a handful of donors, roughly 5.4% of naive CD4, approximately 4% of naive CD8, about 2.3% of memory CD4, and approximately 0.4% of memory CD8 clonotypes were shared. Incomplete sequencing was indicated by rarefaction of sorted-subset datasets, despite the large sequencing depth. Pairwise subsampling led to the expectation that sequencing depth would affect the degree of clonotype sharing among donors. Clonotypes shared by all four sorted-subset donors showed higher generation probabilities than non-shared clonotypes. Because the study included only a small number of donors, the genetic and exposure-history diversity represented was limited. Only blood was sampled, and tissue TCR repertoires likely differ from those in blood.

Healthy HIV-negative adults with no recently reported acute infections or vaccinations were included as donors. Every donor was a Caucasian adult living in Nashville, Tennessee, USA. CD4+ T cells were enriched by magnetic negative selection, after which naive cells were positively selected on CD45RA and the negative fraction was taken as the memory subset. Blood was obtained by leukapheresis, after which PBMCs were separated by Ficoll-Histopaque density gradient centrifugation and cryopreserved in liquid nitrogen vapor phase. Analytical flow cytometry was used to check the purity and quantity of every magnetically sorted T cell population. Genomic DNA was isolated from every sorted fraction and measured by UV absorbance on a Nanodrop 2000c. TCR CDR3 regions were amplified from genomic DNA by multiplex PCR using the deep immunoSEQ assay. Extracted genomic DNA from each cell subset was spread evenly across all wells of several immunoSEQ 96-well plates, with each plate serving as a replicate. For sorted subsets, approximately 210 ng genomic DNA, equal to 30,000 or so T cell genomes, was loaded into each replicate PCR. Purified libraries were quantified with a Qubit 3.0 fluorometer, sized on a Bioanalyzer 2100, and re-quantified with the KAPA Library Quantification kit. A separate single-read 150-cycle Illumina NextSeq 550 flow cell was used to sequence each immunoSEQ 96-well plate. The original pipeline was this. Because only junctional sequences without quality scores were contained in the immunoSEQ output, filtering matching that applied to full-length reads could not be performed. To assign V/J genes and CDR3, sequences were annotated using PyIR, a Python wrapper for IgBLAST v1.9, with IMGT germline references. Any read was removed if the V/J assignment was weak (E-value above 1e-6), the CDR3 was missing, or the read contained stop codons, out-of-frame junctions, or ambiguous translated residues. V3J clonotypes were defined as sequences sharing the same inferred V gene, J gene, and CDR3 amino acid sequence. To compute the percentage overlap between repertoires, the number of shared unique clonotypes was divided by the size of the smaller repertoire. Three approaches were used to assess repertoire richness: RTK rarefaction, the Chao1 estimator, and Recon v2.1 estimates of unobserved clonotypes. OLGA was used to compute generation probabilities for all TCRbeta clonotypes that the gDNA method yielded from a few donors. Drawn from immuneACCESS, this table holds only the in-frame rearrangements with V and J called that TCRdb kept. Clones are partly lost; checked studies trace under half to an unresolved V gene and leave the rest unexplained. The DNA was the basis for D and trimming; V, J and clone size are from that table. This sample gives about 2.3 million clones in total; just under 95% of them show up just once. The top ten clonotypes cover about 0.36% of the sample.

Reading from cysteine to phenylalanine, the CDR3 counts 13 amino acids. Solely the CDR3 DNA is kept, with 39 bases framed from the first base. The germline V gene (reference sequence) yields SGHNT for CDR1 and YYREEE for CDR2. The junction carries 13 bases between V and J, which are trimmed by 3 bases and 7 bases respectively. The source material was naive CD4+ T cells from PBMCs. According to the study, the label for this sample's cell subset or site signals: CD45RA+ positively selected. The receptor was isolated from a man in his late teens or twenties in good health. Some clones in this sample may be carry-over from other donors' samples. The sequence links TRBV5-4 to TRBJ1-2; TRBD1 is perhaps the D gene, given 5 matching bases. At the DNA level, the sequence is TGTGCCAGCAGCTCCAGGGATCTGGGTGGCTACACCTTC. Translation gives CASSSRDLGGYTF.